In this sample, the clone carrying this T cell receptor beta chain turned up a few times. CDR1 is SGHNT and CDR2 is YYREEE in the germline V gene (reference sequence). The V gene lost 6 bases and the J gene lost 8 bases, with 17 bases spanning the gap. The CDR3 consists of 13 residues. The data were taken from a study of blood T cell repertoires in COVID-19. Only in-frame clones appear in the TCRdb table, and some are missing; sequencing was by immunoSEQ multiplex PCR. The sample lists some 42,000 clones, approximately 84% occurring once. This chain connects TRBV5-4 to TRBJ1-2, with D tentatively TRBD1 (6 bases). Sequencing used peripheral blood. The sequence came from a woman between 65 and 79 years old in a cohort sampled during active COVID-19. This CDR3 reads CASTTTGLEGYTF. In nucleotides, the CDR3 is TGTGCCAGCACTACCACAGGGTTGGAAGGCTACACCTTC.